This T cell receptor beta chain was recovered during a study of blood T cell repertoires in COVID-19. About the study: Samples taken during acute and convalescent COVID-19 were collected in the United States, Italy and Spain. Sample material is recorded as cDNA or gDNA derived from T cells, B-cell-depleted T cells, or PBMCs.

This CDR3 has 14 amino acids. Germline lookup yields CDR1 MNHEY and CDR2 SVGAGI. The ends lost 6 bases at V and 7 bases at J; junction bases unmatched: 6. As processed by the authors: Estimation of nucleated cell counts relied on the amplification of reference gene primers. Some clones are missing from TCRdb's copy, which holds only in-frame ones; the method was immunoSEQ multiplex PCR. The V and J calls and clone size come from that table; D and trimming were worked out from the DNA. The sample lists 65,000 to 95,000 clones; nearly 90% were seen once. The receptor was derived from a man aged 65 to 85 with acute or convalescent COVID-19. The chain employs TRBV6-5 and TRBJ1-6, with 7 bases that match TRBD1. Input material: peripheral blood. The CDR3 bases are TGTGCCAGCAGCTTGACAGGGCCCAATTCACCCCTCCACTTT. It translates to CASSLTGPNSPLHF.